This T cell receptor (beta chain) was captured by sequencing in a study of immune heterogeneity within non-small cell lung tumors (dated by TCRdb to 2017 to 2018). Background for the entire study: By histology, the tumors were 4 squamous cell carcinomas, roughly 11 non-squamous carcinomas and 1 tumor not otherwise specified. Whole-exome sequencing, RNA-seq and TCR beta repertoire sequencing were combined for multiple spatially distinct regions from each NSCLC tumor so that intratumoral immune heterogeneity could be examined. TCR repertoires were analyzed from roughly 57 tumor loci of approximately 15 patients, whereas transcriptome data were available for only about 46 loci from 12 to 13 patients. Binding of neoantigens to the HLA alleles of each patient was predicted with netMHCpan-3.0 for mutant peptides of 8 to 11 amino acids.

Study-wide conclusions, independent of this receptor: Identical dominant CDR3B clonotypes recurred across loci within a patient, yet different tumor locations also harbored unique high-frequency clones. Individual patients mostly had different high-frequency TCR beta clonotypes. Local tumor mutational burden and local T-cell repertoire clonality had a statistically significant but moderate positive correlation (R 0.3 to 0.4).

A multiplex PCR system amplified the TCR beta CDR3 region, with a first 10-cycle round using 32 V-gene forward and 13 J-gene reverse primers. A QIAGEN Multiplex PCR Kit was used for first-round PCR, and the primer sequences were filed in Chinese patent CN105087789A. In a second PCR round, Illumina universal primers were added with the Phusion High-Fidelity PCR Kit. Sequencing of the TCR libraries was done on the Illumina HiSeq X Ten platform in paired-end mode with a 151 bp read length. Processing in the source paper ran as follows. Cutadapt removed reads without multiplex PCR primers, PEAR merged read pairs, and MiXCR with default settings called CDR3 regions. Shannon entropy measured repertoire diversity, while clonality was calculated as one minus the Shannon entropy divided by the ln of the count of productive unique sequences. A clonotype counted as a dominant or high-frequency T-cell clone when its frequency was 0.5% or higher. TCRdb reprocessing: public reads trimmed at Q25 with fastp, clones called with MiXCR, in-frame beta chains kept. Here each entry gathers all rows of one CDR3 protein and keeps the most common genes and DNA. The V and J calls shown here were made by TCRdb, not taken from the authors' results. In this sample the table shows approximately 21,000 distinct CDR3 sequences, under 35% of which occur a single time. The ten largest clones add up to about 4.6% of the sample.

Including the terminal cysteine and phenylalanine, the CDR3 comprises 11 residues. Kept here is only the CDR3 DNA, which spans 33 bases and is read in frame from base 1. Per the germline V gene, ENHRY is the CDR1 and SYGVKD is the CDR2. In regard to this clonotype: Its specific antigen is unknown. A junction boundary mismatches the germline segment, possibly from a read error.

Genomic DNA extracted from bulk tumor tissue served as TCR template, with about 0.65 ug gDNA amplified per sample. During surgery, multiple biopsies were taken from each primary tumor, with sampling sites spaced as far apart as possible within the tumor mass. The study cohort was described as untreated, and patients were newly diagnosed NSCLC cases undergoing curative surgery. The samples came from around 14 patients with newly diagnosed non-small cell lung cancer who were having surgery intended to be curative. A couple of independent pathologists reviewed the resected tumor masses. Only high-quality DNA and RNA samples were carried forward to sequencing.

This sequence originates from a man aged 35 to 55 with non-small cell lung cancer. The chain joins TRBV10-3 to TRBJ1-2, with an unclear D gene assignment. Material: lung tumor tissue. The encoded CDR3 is CTISGSAGYTF. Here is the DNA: TGTACCATCAGTGGGTCGGCCGGCTACACCTTC.